One sample yielded the 30 T cell receptor beta chains listed below, sequenced in a study of blood T cells in healthy people across ages. A second PCR, run for about 7 to 12 cycles, used a sample-barcoded 5' primer plus a J-beta primer mix. TCRdb reprocessed the 5' RACE reads with MiXCR, giving one entry per CDR3 protein. Altogether 1.5 million or so distinct CDR3 sequences are present, roughly 43% being singletons, with the ten largest covering around 4%. Source material: blood. All receptors come from a woman under 30 in good health.

A note on this clonotype: This may arise from a read error, as a much more abundant clone is one base away. The J gene is TRBJ2-5, the V gene TRBV6-2 or TRBV6-3; D might be TRBD2 (5 bases). CDR1 and CDR2 (germline): MNHEY, SVGEGT. V was clipped by 5 bases and J by 11 bases, with 18 bases between them. This CDR3 region has 13 residues. CDR3 region: CASSGESYNEQYF. In DNA, the CDR3 is TGTGCCAGCAGTGGGGAGTCCTACAATGAGCAGTACTTC.

The V and J genes are TRBV12-3 or TRBV12-4 and TRBJ1-2; TRBD1 matches at 7 bases. V shed 0 bases, J shed 4 bases, and the junction held 5 bases outside the gene matches. The CDR3 contains 15 residues. DNA for the CDR3: TGTGCCAGCAGTTTAGCTCCGGGACAGACCTATGGCTACACCTTC. It encodes CASSLAPGQTYGYTF.

This chain joins TRBV28 and TRBJ2-1, with D possibly being TRBD2 (7 bases). From germline, CDR1 is MDHEN and CDR2 SYDVKM. The CDR3 has 13 residues. V lost 4 bases, J lost 10 bases, and 14 bases lay in between. For the CDR3, the DNA is TGTGCCAGCAGTTCTGGACTAGGGGGAGAGCAGTTCTTC. The encoded protein is CASSSGLGGEQFF.

The chain uses TRBV7-2 and TRBJ2-1; 7 bases fit TRBD2. V lost 4 bases, J lost 10 bases, and 13 bases stayed unmatched. CDR3 length equals 15 residues. Per germline, CDR1 SGHTA and CDR2 FQGNSA. The CDR3 sequence is CASSSRRAGFGEQFF. The DNA of the CDR3 is TGTGCCAGCAGCTCAAGGAGAGCGGGGTTTGGGGAGCAGTTCTTC.

The chain joins TRBV10-3 to TRBJ1-1; 9 nucleotides agree with TRBD1. With V trimmed by 8 bases and J by 6 bases, 10 bases remained unmatched. Per germline, CDR1 ENHRY and CDR2 SYGVKD. This CDR3 region has 14 residues. In nucleotides, the CDR3 is TGTGCCATCGGTCCGGGACAGGGACCCGCTGAAGCTTTCTTT. Its protein product is CAIGPGQGPAEAFF.

This chain uses TRBV28 with TRBJ1-5; the D is unclear. V lost 4 bases and J 5 bases, leaving 6 bases between the germline ends. The CDR3 consists of 12 residues. From germline, CDR1 is MDHEN and CDR2 SYDVKM. CDR3 in amino acids: CASSWLDQPQHF. The CDR3 DNA reads as TGTGCCAGCAGTTGGTTGGATCAGCCCCAGCATTTT.

This clonotype occurred many times. The V and J genes are TRBV12-3 or TRBV12-4 and TRBJ2-5; D remains unclear. This CDR3 region has 13 residues. The V gene lost 3 bases and the J gene lost 11 bases, with 16 bases spanning the gap. CDR3 amino acids: CASSLGIYNEQYF. CDR3 nucleotide sequence: TGTGCCAGCAGTTTGGGCATCTACAATGAGCAGTACTTC.

The rearrangement joins TRBV20-1 to TRBJ2-7, with a weak D call TRBD2 (7 bases). Germline V lookup: CDR1 DFQATT, CDR2 SNEGSKA (reference sequence). Trimming removed 6 bases from V and 3 bases from J, with 18 bases in between. There are 14 residues in the CDR3. The CDR3 DNA follows: TGCAGTGCCTTGGGGGGGGCCCTGTTCTACGAGCAGTACTTC. Amino acid sequence: CSALGGALFYEQYF.

The rearrangement uses TRBV7-2 and TRBJ1-4; no firm D call. Trimming shortened V by 5 bases and J by 3 bases, and 10 bases separated the two germline ends. Germline CDR1 SGHTA, CDR2 FQGNSA. The CDR3 runs to 14 residues. CDR3 amino acids: CASSRSAANEKLFF. In DNA, the CDR3 is TGTGCCAGCAGCCGGAGTGCAGCTAATGAAAAACTGTTTTTT.

The chain links TRBV18 to TRBJ2-7, with TRBD2 identical over 14 bases. The CDR3 extends over 18 amino acids. CDR1 is KGHSH, CDR2 LQKENI, per germline. Losses at the gene ends were 3 bases for V and 0 bases for J; bases not matched to a gene: 7. CDR3 sequence reads: CASSPGLAGEEYSYEQYF. DNA of the CDR3: TGTGCCAGCTCACCGGGACTAGCGGGAGAGGAGTACTCCTACGAGCAGTACTTC.

This chain uses TRBV4-3 with TRBJ2-4, with 12 bases lining up with TRBD2. This CDR3 has 16 amino acids. V was pared by 0 bases and J by 12 bases, with 9 bases of the junction left unmatched. CDR1 LGHNA and CDR2 YSLEER come from the germline V gene. CDR3 protein: CASSQDRASGRAAQYF. The CDR3 DNA sequence: TGCGCCAGCAGCCAAGATCGAGCTAGCGGGAGGGCCGCTCAGTACTTC.

The V and J genes are TRBV4-1 and TRBJ2-7; D call uncertain. Trimming removed 0 bases from V and 8 bases from J, with 5 bases in between. The germline CDR1 and CDR2 sequences are MGHRA and YSYEKL. CDR3 size: 11 residues. The CDR3 is CASSQDRKQYF. CDR3 DNA sequence: TGCGCCAGCAGCCAAGATAGAAAGCAGTACTTC.

The chain carries TRBV4-1 and TRBJ2-5; 10 nucleotides agree with TRBD1. The end of the DNA fits TRBJ2-7 better, so the J call may be wrong. Germline CDR1 reads MGHRA; CDR2 reads YSYEKL. There are 14 residues in the CDR3. CDR3 region: CASSQGQGKDEQYF. In nucleotides, the CDR3 is TGCGCCAGCAGCCAGGGACAGGGGAAAGACGAGCAGTACTTC.

This clonotype was seen more than once but under ten times. The J gene is TRBJ2-1, the V gene TRBV5-1, with D hard to call. The CDR3 runs to 15 residues. V lost 5 bases, J lost 0 bases, and 12 bases lay in between. CDR1 SGHRS and CDR2 YFSETQ come from the germline V gene. The CDR3 nucleotides read TGCGCCAGCAGTACAGTGCGGAGCTCCTACAATGAGCAGTTCTTC. Translating gives CASSTVRSSYNEQFF.

The table lists this clonotype with a few counts. The CDR3 coding sequence is TGTGCCAGCAACTCGCACAGGGAGTCTAACTACGAGCAGTACTTC. It yields the protein CASNSHRESNYEQYF. The chain carries TRBV27 and TRBJ2-5, with D possibly being TRBD1 (6 bases). Judging by the DNA end, TRBJ2-7 fits better; the J call may be wrong. The CDR3 sequence is 15 residues long. Germline CDR1 reads MNHEY; CDR2 reads SMNVEV (reference sequence).

The J gene is TRBJ2-1, the V gene TRBV6-2 or TRBV6-3; D ambiguous. Germline V gene lookup returns CDR1 MNHEY and CDR2 SVGEGT. There are 11 residues in the CDR3. Trimming pared 7 bases from V and 4 bases from J, leaving 5 bases between. CDR3 sequence (DNA): TGTGCCAGCAAAAATTACAATGAGCAGTTCTTC. Translated: CASKNYNEQFF.

The V gene is TRBV5-1, the J gene TRBJ2-1, with 7 bases matching TRBD1. CDR3 length: 16 amino acids. Trimming removed 0 bases from V and 10 bases from J; junction bases left unmatched: 13. Looked up from germline, CDR1 is SGHRS and CDR2 is YFSETQ. The CDR3 region has the DNA TGCGCCAGCAGCTTGGCCGCCGGGACAGAGACCTACGAGCAGTTCTTC. This codes for CASSLAAGTETYEQFF.

In this sample, this clonotype turned up a few times. The chain couples TRBV12-3 or TRBV12-4 to TRBJ2-3, with D unresolved. The CDR3 length is 13 residues. Trimming took 6 bases from V and 4 from J, leaving 11 bases between them. The CDR3 coding sequence is TGTGCCAGCAGGATAAACGTTGCAGATACGCAGTATTTT. Protein: CASRINVADTQYF.

This clonotype was found a few times. The chain uses TRBV7-2 and TRBJ2-1; 7 bases match TRBD1. Germline V gene data show CDR1 as SGHTA and CDR2 as FQGNSA. With 0 bases clipped from V and 3 bases from J, the junction kept 5 bases outside the gene matches. The CDR3 has 16 residues. The CDR3 loop is CASSLARTGRYNEQFF. CDR3 sequence (DNA): TGTGCCAGCAGCTTAGCCAGGACAGGCCGCTACAATGAGCAGTTCTTC.

The table lists this clonotype with a few counts. The V call is TRBV4-3, the J call TRBJ2-7; no reliable D call. The closer fit of TRBJ2-5 to the DNA end suggests the J call may be wrong. This CDR3 region has 14 residues. CDR1 LGHNA and CDR2 YSLEER come from the germline V gene. CDR3 in amino acids: CASSQGSGFETQYF. The DNA for the CDR3 is TGCGCCAGCAGCCAAGGGTCTGGTTTCGAGACCCAGTACTTC.

V gene TRBV3-1 combines with J gene TRBJ2-5, with 9 bases lining up with TRBD1. The J call is in doubt because the DNA end fits TRBJ2-7 better. Germline CDR1 is LGHDT and CDR2 is YNNKEL (reference sequence). The CDR3 covers 14 residues. CDR3 sequence: CASSLDRGMSEQYF. The DNA for the CDR3 is TGTGCCAGCAGCCTGGACAGGGGTATGTCCGAGCAGTACTTC.

The chain employs TRBV18 and TRBJ1-6, with D unresolved. CDR1 and CDR2 from the germline V gene are KGHSH and LQKENI. CDR3 length: 15 amino acids. The V end was cut by 3 bases, the J end by 10 bases, with 16 bases between. The DNA of the CDR3 is TGTGCCAGCTCACCGAACCACCTAGTAGACTCACCCCTCCACTTT. This sequence encodes CASSPNHLVDSPLHF.

This clonotype was seen a few times. The gene calls are TRBV6-6 and TRBJ1-6; 9 positions agree with TRBD1. Germline V gene lookup returns CDR1 MNHNY and CDR2 SVGAGI (reference sequence). The CDR3 has 15 residues. V trimming: 5 bases; J trimming: 5 bases; junction bases outside the gene matches: 4. CDR3 sequence (DNA): TGTGCCAGCAGTGGGCGGACAGGGGATAATTCACCCCTCCACTTT. It is translated as CASSGRTGDNSPLHF.

This clonotype was seen a handful of times. The chain carries TRBV28 and TRBJ1-6, with D possibly TRBD1 on 6 matching bases. CDR3 length: 16 residues. The V end was cut by 7 bases, the J end by 4 bases, with 17 bases between. CDR1 and CDR2 from the germline V gene are MDHEN and SYDVKM. The CDR3 DNA follows: TGTGCCAGCAACTCCCCCCGGGACATATATAATTCACCCCTCCACTTT. Its translation is CASNSPRDIYNSPLHF.

The chain is built from TRBV9 and TRBJ1-1; D not resolved. Germline loops: CDR1 SGDLS, CDR2 YYNGEE. The CDR3 is 14 amino acids. V was cut by 4 bases and J by 3 bases, with 13 bases left in between. The DNA for the CDR3 is TGTGCCAGCAGCCAAACGCCGGGAGACACTGAAGCTTTCTTT. It translates to CASSQTPGDTEAFF.

This clonotype has more than one count but fewer than ten. The chain combines TRBV27 with TRBJ1-1; D call uncertain. V was cut by 4 bases and J by 10 bases, with 10 bases left in between. This CDR3 has 11 amino acids. CDR1 is MNHEY and CDR2 is SMNVEV in the germline V gene (reference sequence). The CDR3 nucleotides are TGTGCCAGCAGTTCAGGAGTCGGAGCTTTCTTT. As protein: CASSSGVGAFF.

Here the CDR3 DNA reads TGCAGTGCTAGGGCGGGTCCGTACTCCTACGAGCAGTACTTC. The encoded protein is CSARAGPYSYEQYF. This sequence joins TRBV20-1 and TRBJ2-7, with a tentative D call TRBD2 (5 bases). V was clipped by 3 bases and J by 0 bases, with 12 bases between them. The germline CDR1 and CDR2 sequences are DFQATT and SNEGSKA (reference sequence). This CDR3 is built from 14 residues.

The rearrangement joins TRBV12-3 or TRBV12-4 to TRBJ2-1, with D maybe TRBD1 (5 bases). The CDR3 covers 21 residues. Deletions cut 2 bases from V and 4 bases from J, with 30 bases between. The CDR3 region has the DNA TGTGCCAGCAGTTTAAGGTTTGGGGCGCCAGAGCGTCGGTCTACTTACAATGAGCAGTTCTTC. This translates into CASSLRFGAPERRSTYNEQFF.

The chain's CDR3 is CASSQDWGGLAFF. CDR3 DNA: TGTGCCAGCAGCCAAGATTGGGGGGGCTTGGCTTTCTTT. This chain joins TRBV3-1 and TRBJ1-1; a possible D gene is TRBD1 (6 bases). Germline loops: CDR1 LGHDT, CDR2 YNNKEL (reference sequence). The CDR3 covers 13 residues. V shed 0 bases and J shed 11 bases, with 13 bases lying between them.

In this sample, this clonotype turned up a few times. The V and J genes are TRBV7-9 and TRBJ2-1; 9 bases match TRBD2. CDR3 size: 14 residues. Trimming removed 4 bases from V and 5 bases from J; junction bases left unmatched: 3. Germline V gene sequence: CDR1 SEHNR, CDR2 FQNEAQ (reference sequence). CDR3 sequence (DNA): TGTGCCAGCAGCTCTTGGACTAGCGACAATGAGCAGTTCTTC. Translated, it gives CASSSWTSDNEQFF.